These T cell receptor beta chains were read from a single sample in a study of T cells in Graves' hyperthyroidism and ophthalmopathy. TCRdb reanalysed the multiplex PCR reads using MiXCR and keeps one entry per CDR3 protein. This sample has 330,000 or so distinct CDR3 sequences; roughly 20% occur once, and the top ten carry about 16%. The sequencing input was blood. These receptors were obtained from a woman in her thirties or forties with Graves' ophthalmopathy. Each CDR3 is given with its conserved first and last residue. Each record gives: D gene, J gene, V gene, clone size, CDR3 protein, CDR3 DNA. The D gene is left open where the match is weak. The size field is filled for only some rows; it gives once, few, many or a size class.

d_call: NA
j_call: TRBJ2-7
v_call: TRBV12-3/TRBV12-4
clone_size: many
cdr3_aa: CASSWARASPEQYF
cdr3_nt: TGTGCCAGCAGTTGGGCAAGGGCTAGCCCCGAGCAGTACTTC

d_call: TRBD2
j_call: TRBJ2-2
v_call: TRBV12-3/TRBV12-4
clone_size: many
cdr3_aa: CASRTSGKAGELFF
cdr3_nt: TGTGCCAGCAGGACTAGCGGGAAGGCCGGGGAGCTGTTTTTT

d_call: NA
j_call: TRBJ2-7
v_call: TRBV14
clone_size: NA
cdr3_aa: CASSLTTRGEQYF
cdr3_nt: TGTGCCAGCAGCCTCACGACCAGGGGCGAGCAGTACTTC

d_call: NA
j_call: TRBJ2-6
v_call: TRBV4-2
clone_size: NA
cdr3_aa: CASTTRGMHITSSGANVLTF
cdr3_nt: TGTGCCAGCACCACTCGGGGAATGCACATTACTAGCTCTGGGGCCAACGTCCTGACTTTC

d_call: NA
j_call: TRBJ2-2
v_call: TRBV29-1
clone_size: many
cdr3_aa: CSGRTQRATGELFF
cdr3_nt: TGCAGCGGCCGGACCCAGAGGGCCACCGGGGAGCTGTTTTTT

d_call: TRBD1
j_call: TRBJ2-2
v_call: TRBV24-1
clone_size: many
cdr3_aa: CATSVQGAPGELFF
cdr3_nt: TGTGCCACCAGTGTTCAGGGGGCACCCGGGGAGCTGTTTTTT

d_call: TRBD1
j_call: TRBJ2-5
v_call: TRBV5-4
clone_size: many
cdr3_aa: CASSPAGGRTQYF
cdr3_nt: TGTGCCAGCAGCCCGGCAGGGGGTAGGACCCAGTACTTC

d_call: NA
j_call: TRBJ2-7
v_call: TRBV27
clone_size: many
cdr3_aa: CASRKSDASGLYYEQYF
cdr3_nt: TGTGCCAGCAGAAAATCCGATGCCAGCGGGTTATACTACGAGCAGTACTTC

d_call: NA
j_call: TRBJ2-3
v_call: TRBV20-1
clone_size: many
cdr3_aa: CSASSGTGKDTQYF
cdr3_nt: TGCAGTGCTAGTAGCGGAACTGGGAAAGATACGCAGTATTTT

d_call: TRBD2
j_call: TRBJ2-7
v_call: TRBV20-1
clone_size: NA
cdr3_aa: CSAIQQTSGRAGEQYF
cdr3_nt: TGCAGTGCTATCCAACAAACTAGCGGGAGGGCCGGGGAGCAGTACTTC

d_call: TRBD2
j_call: TRBJ2-7
v_call: TRBV20-1
clone_size: many
cdr3_aa: CSARGAGGPDLEQYF
cdr3_nt: TGCAGTGCTAGAGGGGCGGGAGGGCCGGATCTCGAGCAGTACTTC

d_call: NA
j_call: TRBJ1-1
v_call: TRBV12-3/TRBV12-4
clone_size: many
cdr3_aa: CASSLGGGRMNTEAFF
cdr3_nt: TGTGCCAGCAGCTTGGGGGGTGGGCGCATGAACACTGAAGCTTTCTTT

d_call: NA
j_call: TRBJ2-2
v_call: TRBV20-1
clone_size: many
cdr3_aa: CSADDTETNTGELFF
cdr3_nt: TGCAGTGCTGACGATACAGAGACGAACACCGGGGAGCTGTTTTTT

d_call: NA
j_call: TRBJ1-6
v_call: TRBV5-4
clone_size: many
cdr3_aa: CASSLGQGFNSPLHF
cdr3_nt: TGTGCCAGCAGCTTGGGCCAGGGTTTTAATTCACCCCTCCACTTT

d_call: NA
j_call: TRBJ2-7
v_call: TRBV5-1
clone_size: many
cdr3_aa: CASSLGDSVYEQYF
cdr3_nt: TGCGCCAGCAGCTTGGGAGACAGCGTCTACGAGCAGTACTTC